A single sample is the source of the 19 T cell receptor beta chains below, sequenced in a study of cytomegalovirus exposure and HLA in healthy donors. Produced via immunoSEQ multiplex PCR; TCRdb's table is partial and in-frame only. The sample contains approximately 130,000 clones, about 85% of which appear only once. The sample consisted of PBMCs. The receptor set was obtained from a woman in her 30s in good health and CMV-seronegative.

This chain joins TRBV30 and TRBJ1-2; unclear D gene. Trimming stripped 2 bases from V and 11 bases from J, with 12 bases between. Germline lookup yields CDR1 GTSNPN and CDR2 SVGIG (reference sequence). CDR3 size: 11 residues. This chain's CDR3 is CAWSPSPGYTF. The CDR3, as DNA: TGTGCCTGGAGTCCCTCTCCGGGTTACACCTTC.

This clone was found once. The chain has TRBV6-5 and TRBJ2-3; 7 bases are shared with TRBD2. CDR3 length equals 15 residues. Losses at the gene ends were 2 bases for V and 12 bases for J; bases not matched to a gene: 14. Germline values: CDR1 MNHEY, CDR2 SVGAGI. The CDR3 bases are TGTGCCAGCAGTTACCCCCAACGGGGAGGGTTTCTTCAGTATTTT. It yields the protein CASSYPQRGGFLQYF.

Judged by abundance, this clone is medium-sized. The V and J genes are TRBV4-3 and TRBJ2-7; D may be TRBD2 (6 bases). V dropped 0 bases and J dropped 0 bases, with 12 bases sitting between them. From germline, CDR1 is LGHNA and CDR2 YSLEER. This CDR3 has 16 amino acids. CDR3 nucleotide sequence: TGCGCCAGCAGCCAAGATTGGGGGGAGAGCTCCTACGAGCAGTACTTC. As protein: CASSQDWGESSYEQYF.

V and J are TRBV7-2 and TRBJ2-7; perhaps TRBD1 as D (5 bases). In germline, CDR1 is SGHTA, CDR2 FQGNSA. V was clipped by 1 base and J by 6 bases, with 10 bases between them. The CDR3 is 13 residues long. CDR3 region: CASSLVQGGEQYF. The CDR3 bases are TGTGCCAGCAGCTTAGTCCAGGGTGGCGAGCAGTACTTC.

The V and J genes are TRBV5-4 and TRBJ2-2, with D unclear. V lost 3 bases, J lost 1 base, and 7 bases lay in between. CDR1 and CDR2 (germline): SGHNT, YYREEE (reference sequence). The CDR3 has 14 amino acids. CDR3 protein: CASSSGQNTGELFF. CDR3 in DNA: TGTGCCAGCAGCTCGGGTCAGAACACCGGGGAGCTGTTTTTT.

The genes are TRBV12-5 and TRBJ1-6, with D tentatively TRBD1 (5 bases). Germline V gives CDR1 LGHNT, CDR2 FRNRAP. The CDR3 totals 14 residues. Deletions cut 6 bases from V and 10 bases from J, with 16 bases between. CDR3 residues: CASGPEGARSPLHF. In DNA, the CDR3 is TGTGCTAGTGGCCCCGAAGGGGCGCGATCACCCCTCCACTTT. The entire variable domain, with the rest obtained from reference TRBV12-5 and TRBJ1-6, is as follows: DARVTQTPRHKVTEMGQEVTMRCQPILGHNTVFWYRQTMMQGLELLAYFRNRAPLDDSGMPKDRFSAEMPDATLATLKIQPSEPRDSAVYFCASGPEGARSPLHFGNGTRLTVT.

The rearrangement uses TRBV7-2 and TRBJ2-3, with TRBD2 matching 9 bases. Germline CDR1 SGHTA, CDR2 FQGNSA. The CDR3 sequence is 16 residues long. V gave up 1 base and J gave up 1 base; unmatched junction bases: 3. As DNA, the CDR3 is TGTGCCAGCAGCTTAGATAAGCGGGGGGGCACAGATACGCAGTATTTT. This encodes CASSLDKRGGTDTQYF.

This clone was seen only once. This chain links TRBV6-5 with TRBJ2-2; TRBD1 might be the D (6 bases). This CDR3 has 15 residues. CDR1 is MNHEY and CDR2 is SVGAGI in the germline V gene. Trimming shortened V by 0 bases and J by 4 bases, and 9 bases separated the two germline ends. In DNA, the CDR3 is TGTGCCAGCAGTTACTCCAGGGGCAGCACCGGGGAGCTGTTTTTT. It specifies CASSYSRGSTGELFF.

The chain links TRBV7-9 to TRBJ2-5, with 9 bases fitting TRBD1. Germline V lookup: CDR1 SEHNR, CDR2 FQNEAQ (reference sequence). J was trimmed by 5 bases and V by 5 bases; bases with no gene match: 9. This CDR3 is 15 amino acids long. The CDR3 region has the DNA TGTGCCAGCAGCCCTAAGACAGGGGGTTATGAGACCCAGTACTTC. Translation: CASSPKTGGYETQYF.

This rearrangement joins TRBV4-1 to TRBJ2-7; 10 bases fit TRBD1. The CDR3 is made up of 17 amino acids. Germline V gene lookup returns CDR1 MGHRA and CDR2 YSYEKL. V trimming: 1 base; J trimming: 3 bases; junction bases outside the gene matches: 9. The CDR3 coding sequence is TGCGCCAGCAGCCAAGTATTCCGGGACAGGGGTGGCTACGAGCAGTACTTC. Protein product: CASSQVFRDRGGYEQYF.

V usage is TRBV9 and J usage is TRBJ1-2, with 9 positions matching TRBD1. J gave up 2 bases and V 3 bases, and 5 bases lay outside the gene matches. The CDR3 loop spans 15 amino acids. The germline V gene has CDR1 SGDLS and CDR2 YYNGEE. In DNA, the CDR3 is TGTGCCAGCAGCGCCGGACAGGGGATAAACTATGGCTACACCTTC. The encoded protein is CASSAGQGINYGYTF.

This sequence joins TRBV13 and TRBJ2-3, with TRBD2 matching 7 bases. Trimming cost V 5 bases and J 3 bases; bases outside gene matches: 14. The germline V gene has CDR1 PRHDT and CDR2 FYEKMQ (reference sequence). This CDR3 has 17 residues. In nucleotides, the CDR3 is TGTGCCAGCAGCCCACTCGATACGGCGGGGGAAACAGATACGCAGTATTTT. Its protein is CASSPLDTAGETDTQYF.

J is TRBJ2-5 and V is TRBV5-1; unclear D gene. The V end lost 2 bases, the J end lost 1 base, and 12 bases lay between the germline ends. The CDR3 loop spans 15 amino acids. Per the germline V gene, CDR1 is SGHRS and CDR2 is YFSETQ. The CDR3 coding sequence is TGCGCCAGCAGCTTCAAGCCTTCTCCCCAAGAGACCCAGTACTTC. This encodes CASSFKPSPQETQYF.

The CDR3 spells CASSLDLGASYNEQFF. The CDR3 DNA is TGTGCCAGCAGCTTAGATCTGGGGGCTTCCTACAATGAGCAGTTCTTC. The V and J genes are TRBV7-2 and TRBJ2-1, with D tentatively TRBD1 (6 bases). V lost 1 base to trimming and J lost 1 base, with 11 bases between them. The CDR3 is 16 residues long. Per germline, CDR1 SGHTA and CDR2 FQGNSA.

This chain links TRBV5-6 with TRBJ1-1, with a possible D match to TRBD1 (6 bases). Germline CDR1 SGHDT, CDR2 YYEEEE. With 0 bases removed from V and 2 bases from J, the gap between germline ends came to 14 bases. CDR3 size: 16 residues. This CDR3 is CASSLDPGRGNTEAFF. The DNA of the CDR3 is TGTGCCAGCAGCTTGGACCCCGGCAGGGGAAACACTGAAGCTTTCTTT. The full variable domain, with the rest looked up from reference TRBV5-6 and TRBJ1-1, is DAGVTQSPTHLIKTRGQQVTLRCSPKSGHDTVSWYQQALGQGPQFIFQYYEEEERQRGNFPDRFSGHQFPNYSSELNVNALLLGDSALYLCASSLDPGRGNTEAFFGQGTRLTVV.

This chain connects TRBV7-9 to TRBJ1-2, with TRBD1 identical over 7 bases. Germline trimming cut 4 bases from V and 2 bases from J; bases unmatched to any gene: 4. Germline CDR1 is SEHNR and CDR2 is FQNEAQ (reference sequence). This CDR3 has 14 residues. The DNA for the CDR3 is TGTGCCAGCAGCTACCCGGGACAGAACTATGGCTACACCTTC. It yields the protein CASSYPGQNYGYTF.

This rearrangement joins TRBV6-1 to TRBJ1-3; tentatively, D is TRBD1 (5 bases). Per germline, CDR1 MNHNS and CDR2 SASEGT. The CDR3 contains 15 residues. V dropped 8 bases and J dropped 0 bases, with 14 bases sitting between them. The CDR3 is CASVGTAYSGNTIYF. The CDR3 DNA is TGTGCCAGCGTGGGGACTGCCTACTCTGGAAACACCATATATTTT.

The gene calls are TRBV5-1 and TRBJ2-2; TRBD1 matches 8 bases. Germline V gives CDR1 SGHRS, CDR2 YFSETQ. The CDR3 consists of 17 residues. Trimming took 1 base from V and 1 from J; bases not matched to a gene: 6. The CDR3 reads CASSLNRQGLNTGELFF. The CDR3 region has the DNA TGCGCCAGCAGCTTGAACCGACAGGGGTTGAACACCGGGGAGCTGTTTTTT.

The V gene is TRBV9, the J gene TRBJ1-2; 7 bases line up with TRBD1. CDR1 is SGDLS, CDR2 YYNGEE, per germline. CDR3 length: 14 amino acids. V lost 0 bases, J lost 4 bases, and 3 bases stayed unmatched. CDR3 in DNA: TGTGCCAGCAGCGTAGGTACAGGGGTCTATGGCTACACCTTC. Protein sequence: CASSVGTGVYGYTF.